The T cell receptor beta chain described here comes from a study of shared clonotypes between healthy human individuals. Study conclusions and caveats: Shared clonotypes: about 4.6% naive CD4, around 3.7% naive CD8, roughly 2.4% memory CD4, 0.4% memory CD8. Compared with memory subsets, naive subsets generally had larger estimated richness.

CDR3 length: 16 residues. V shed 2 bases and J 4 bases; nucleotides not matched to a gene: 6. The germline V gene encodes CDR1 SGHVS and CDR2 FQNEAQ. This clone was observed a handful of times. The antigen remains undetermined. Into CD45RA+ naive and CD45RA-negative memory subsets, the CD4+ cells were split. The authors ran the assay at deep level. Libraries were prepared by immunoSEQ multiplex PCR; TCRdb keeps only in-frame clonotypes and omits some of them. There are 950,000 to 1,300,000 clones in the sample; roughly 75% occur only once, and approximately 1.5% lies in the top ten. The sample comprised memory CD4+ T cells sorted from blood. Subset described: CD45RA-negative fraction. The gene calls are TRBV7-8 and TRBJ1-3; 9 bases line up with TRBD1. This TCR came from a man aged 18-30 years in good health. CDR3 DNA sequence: TGTGCCAGCAGCTTAAGTTATGGACAGGGGGGAAACACCATATATTTT. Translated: CASSLSYGQGGNTIYF.